This is a list of T cell receptor beta chains from one sample in a study of T cells after yellow fever vaccination. One entry per CDR3 protein, called by TCRdb with MiXCR from the 5' RACE reads. Counted here are approximately 300,000 distinct CDR3 sequences, about 10% occurring once; the ten biggest clones make up 2.5% to 4%. Here the sequenced sample was CD4+ T cells sorted from PBMCs, taken 45 days after the yellow fever booster vaccination. These receptors were obtained from a man between 18 and 29 years old who received the YFV17D yellow fever vaccine. Each CDR3 is given with its conserved first and last residue. Fields, in order: J gene, V gene, clone size, D gene, CDR3 protein, CDR3 DNA. A D gene is named only where the DNA matches it firmly. A row's size may be missing; if present it is once, few, many or a size class.

j_call: TRBJ2-7; v_call: TRBV6-2/TRBV6-3; clone_size: NA; d_call: NA; cdr3_aa: CASSWTRVYEQYF; cdr3_nt: TGTGCCAGCAGTTGGACCCGGGTCTACGAGCAGTACTTC
j_call: TRBJ2-7; v_call: TRBV18; clone_size: few; d_call: NA; cdr3_aa: CASSPWRAGEQYF; cdr3_nt: TGTGCCAGCTCACCTTGGAGGGCGGGGGAGCAGTACTTC
j_call: TRBJ1-2; v_call: TRBV4-3; clone_size: many; d_call: NA; cdr3_aa: CASSQDWGNYGYTF; cdr3_nt: TGCGCCAGCAGCCAAGATTGGGGGAACTATGGCTACACCTTC
j_call: TRBJ2-1; v_call: TRBV7-2; clone_size: many; d_call: NA; cdr3_aa: CASSSSPGGSYNEQFF; cdr3_nt: TGTGCCAGCAGCTCCTCACCCGGCGGATCCTACAATGAGCAGTTCTTC
j_call: TRBJ2-3; v_call: TRBV4-3; clone_size: few; d_call: NA; cdr3_aa: CASSQSFDTDTQYF; cdr3_nt: TGCGCCAGCAGCCAGTCCTTCGACACAGATACGCAGTATTTT
j_call: TRBJ2-3; v_call: TRBV5-1; clone_size: NA; d_call: TRBD1; cdr3_aa: CASSFRDSHTDTQYF; cdr3_nt: TGCGCCAGCAGCTTCCGGGACAGCCACACAGATACGCAGTATTTT
j_call: TRBJ1-1; v_call: TRBV6-6; clone_size: few; d_call: NA; cdr3_aa: CASSYVGVLNTEAFF; cdr3_nt: TGTGCCAGCAGTTACGTAGGCGTCCTTAACACTGAAGCTTTCTTT
j_call: TRBJ2-3; v_call: TRBV4-3; clone_size: many; d_call: NA; cdr3_aa: CASSQGGVGGTDTQYF; cdr3_nt: TGCGCCAGCAGCCAAGGCGGGGTCGGAGGCACAGATACGCAGTATTTT
j_call: TRBJ2-3; v_call: TRBV7-2; clone_size: many; d_call: TRBD2; cdr3_aa: CASGTSGFTDTQYF; cdr3_nt: TGTGCCAGCGGGACTAGCGGATTCACAGATACGCAGTATTTT
j_call: TRBJ2-1; v_call: TRBV11-3; clone_size: NA; d_call: NA; cdr3_aa: CASSLAGVHNEQFF; cdr3_nt: TGTGCCAGCAGCTTAGCGGGGGTGCACAATGAGCAGTTCTTC
j_call: TRBJ1-2; v_call: TRBV6-5; clone_size: many; d_call: TRBD1; cdr3_aa: CASSNWEQGPDGYTF; cdr3_nt: TGTGCCAGCAGTAACTGGGAACAGGGGCCGGACGGCTACACCTTC
j_call: TRBJ2-5; v_call: TRBV11-2; clone_size: few; d_call: NA; cdr3_aa: CASSFNIRGETQYF; cdr3_nt: TGTGCCAGCAGCTTTAATATCCGAGGAGAGACCCAGTACTTC
j_call: TRBJ1-5; v_call: TRBV7-9; clone_size: NA; d_call: NA; cdr3_aa: CASSHDGDQPQHF; cdr3_nt: TGTGCCAGCAGCCACGACGGTGATCAGCCCCAGCATTTT
j_call: TRBJ2-7; v_call: TRBV12-3/TRBV12-4; clone_size: many; d_call: NA; cdr3_aa: CASSFPPNNYEQYF; cdr3_nt: TGTGCCAGCAGTTTTCCCCCAAACAACTACGAGCAGTACTTC
j_call: TRBJ2-5; v_call: TRBV5-1; clone_size: many; d_call: TRBD2; cdr3_aa: CASSLYKTSGQETQYF; cdr3_nt: TGCGCCAGCAGCCTGTACAAGACTAGCGGCCAAGAGACCCAGTACTTC
j_call: TRBJ2-3; v_call: TRBV6-6; clone_size: NA; d_call: NA; cdr3_aa: CASSYRAGATDTQYF; cdr3_nt: TGTGCCAGCAGTTACCGAGCAGGGGCTACAGATACGCAGTATTTT
j_call: TRBJ2-1; v_call: TRBV3-1; clone_size: NA; d_call: TRBD2; cdr3_aa: CASSQLAGGSNEQFF; cdr3_nt: TGTGCCAGCTCCCAACTAGCGGGGGGGTCCAATGAGCAGTTCTTC